The present entry profiles one TCR beta chain with its context. Clones were read by immunoSEQ multiplex PCR, and TCRdb kept only the in-frame ones, dropping some. Of roughly 98,000 clones in the sample, around 86% were seen once. The data were taken from a study of radiotherapy plus CTLA-4 blockade in lung cancer. From germline, CDR1 is MNHEY and CDR2 SMNVEV (reference sequence). V lost 3 bases, J lost 8 bases, and 13 bases stayed unmatched. The CDR3 runs to 17 residues. The chain couples TRBV27 to TRBJ2-1; 10 bases are shared with TRBD2. The sample was peripheral blood, taken from a patient treated with radiotherapy plus ipilimumab. The TCR originated in a human donor with non-small cell lung cancer who had a partial response to radiotherapy plus ipilimumab. The CDR3 DNA reads TGTGCCAGCAGTTTTCGTCTAGCGGGAGTGTTTGTCTATGAGCAGTTCTTC. Protein sequence: CASSFRLAGVFVYEQFF.